Sequencing of this T cell receptor beta chain was carried out in a study of T cells in Graves' hyperthyroidism and ophthalmopathy. For the study at large: It was at initial diagnosis, before any treatment, that peripheral blood was collected.

The length of the CDR3 is 13 residues. Per the germline V gene, CDR1 is GTSNPN and CDR2 is SVGIG (reference sequence). V was shortened by 2 bases and J by 7 bases, with 12 bases between the two germline ends. The study, taken as a whole, reports: The model forecast ophthalmopathy, anticipating it by a median approximately 6 months before onset.

In this sample, this clonotype turned up many times. Antigen: not known. The diagnoses drew upon clinical symptoms, serum thyroxine and TRAb, thyroid ultrasound and orbital computed tomography. Amplification of TCR beta CDR3 regions was performed using RNA transcripts as template. The study used the HTBI primer set for a first-round RT-PCR of the TCR CDR3. TCRdb passed the multiplex PCR reads through MiXCR, listing each CDR3 protein once. In the table there are 250,000 to 300,000 distinct CDR3 sequences, roughly 19% of which are singletons. The origin of this receptor is a man aged 45-60 years with Graves' ophthalmopathy. The rearrangement links TRBV30 to TRBJ2-1; no definite D call. The sequenced sample consisted of blood. For the CDR3, the DNA is TGTGCCTGGAGTTTGTTGTCTGTTAATGAGCAGTTCTTC. It encodes CAWSLLSVNEQFF.